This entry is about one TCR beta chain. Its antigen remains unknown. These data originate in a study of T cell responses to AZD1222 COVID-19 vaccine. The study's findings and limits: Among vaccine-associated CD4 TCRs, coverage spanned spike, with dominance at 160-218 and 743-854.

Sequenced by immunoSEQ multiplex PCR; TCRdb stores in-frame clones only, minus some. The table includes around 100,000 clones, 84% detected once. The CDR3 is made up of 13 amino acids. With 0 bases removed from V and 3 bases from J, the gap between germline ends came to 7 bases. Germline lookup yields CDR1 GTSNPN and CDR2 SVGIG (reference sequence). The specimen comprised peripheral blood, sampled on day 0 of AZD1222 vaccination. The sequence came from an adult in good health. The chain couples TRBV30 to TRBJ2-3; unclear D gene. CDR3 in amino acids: CAWSVGGTDTQYF. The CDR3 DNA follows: TGTGCCTGGAGTGTTGGTGGTACAGATACGCAGTATTTT.